One and the same sample provided the 17 T cell receptor beta chains below, sequenced in a study of low-dose radiotherapy and immunotherapy resistance in tumors. Time point here: after trial treatment. This sample's treatment: LDRT plus nivolumab, ipilimumab, low-dose cyclophosphamide and aspirin (RACIN trial). Alpha and beta chains were covered, as first-strand cDNA relied on TRAV- and TRBV-specific primers. The authors ran around 19 PCR cycles to amplify TCRs with a constant-region primer and V-primer adapter. TCRdb re-called the reads with MiXCR, one entry per CDR3 protein. The sample gives some 100,000 distinct CDR3 sequences, under 25% of which show up once; over 10% is in the top ten. This specimen consisted of PBMCs, obtained after low-dose radiotherapy plus immunotherapy. The source of these receptors is a female donor with ovarian cancer.

This clonotype was counted many times. The chain combines TRBV20-1 with TRBJ2-2, with 14 nucleotides matching TRBD2. This CDR3 comprises 18 residues. Germline V lookup: CDR1 DFQATT, CDR2 SNEGSKA (reference sequence). V dropped 2 bases and J dropped 0; count of bases not matched to a gene: 5. For the CDR3, the DNA is TGCAGTGCTAGAAGGACTAGCGGGGGGACCGCGAACACCGGGGAGCTGTTTTTT. It specifies CSARRTSGGTANTGELFF.

This chain uses TRBV28 with TRBJ1-2; TRBD1 matches 7 bases. Germline lookup yields CDR1 MDHEN and CDR2 SYDVKM. The CDR3 spans 15 residues. Trimming at V came to 5 bases and at J to 2 bases, leaving 8 bases not matched to a gene. In nucleotides, the CDR3 is TGTGCCAGCAGTCCCACAGGGGTGGCGAACTATGGCTACACCTTC. Amino acids: CASSPTGVANYGYTF.

This clonotype has at least ten counts. The chain is built from TRBV10-1 and TRBJ2-4; no reliable D call. Trimming removed 0 bases at V and 2 bases at J, with 11 bases between. The CDR3 spans 16 residues. Germline V gene data show CDR1 as WNHNN and CDR2 as SYGVQD (reference sequence). The CDR3 is CASSESYGLPKNIQYF. CDR3 nucleotide sequence: TGCGCCAGCAGTGAGTCTTACGGTCTCCCCAAAAACATTCAGTACTTC.

Ten or more counts support this clonotype. For the CDR3, the DNA is TGTGCCAGCCTAAGGGACAGCTCCTACAATGAGCAGTTCTTC. Protein: CASLRDSSYNEQFF. The chain joins TRBV7-2 to TRBJ2-1; 7 bases match TRBD1. The CDR3 is 14 residues long. Germline trimming cut 8 bases from V and 0 bases from J; bases unmatched to any gene: 4. Germline values: CDR1 SGHTA, CDR2 FQGNSA. The whole variable domain, remainder taken from reference TRBV7-2 and TRBJ2-1, is GAGVSQSPSNKVTEKGKDVELRCDPISGHTALYWYRQSLGQGLEFLIYFQGNSAPDKSGLPSDRFSAERTGGSVSTLTIQRTQQEDSAVYLCASLRDSSYNEQFFGPGTRLTVL.

This clonotype was observed at least ten times. The chain employs TRBV4-1 and TRBJ1-5, with 8 bases lining up with TRBD1. The CDR3 has 18 residues. V lost 0 bases to trimming and J lost 0 bases; unmatched junction nucleotides: 7. In germline, CDR1 is MGHRA, CDR2 YSYEKL. The CDR3 loop is CASSQEPWTGYSNQPQHF. The CDR3 DNA is TGCGCCAGCAGCCAAGAACCATGGACAGGGTATAGCAATCAGCCCCAGCATTTT.

This clonotype showed up many times. J is TRBJ1-4 and V is TRBV6-2 or TRBV6-3; TRBD1 might be the D (5 bases). V lost 5 bases, J lost 3 bases, and 13 bases lay in between. Germline V gene sequence: CDR1 MNHEY, CDR2 SVGEGT. The CDR3 consists of 15 residues. The CDR3 bases are TGTGCCAGCAGTGAATTGGGGGGGTCTAATGAAAAACTGTTTTTT. Its protein is CASSELGGSNEKLFF.

Regarding this clonotype: A read error likely explains this, since a far larger clone differs by one base. The chain recombines TRBV6-5 with TRBJ1-6, with 7 nucleotides matching TRBD1. This CDR3 has 16 residues. Germline lookup yields CDR1 MNHEY and CDR2 SVGAGI. CDR3 bases: TGTGCCAGCAGTTCACCGACAGGGCCTCATAATTCACCCCTCCGCTTT. Amino acids: CASSSPTGPHNSPLRF.

V usage is TRBV10-3 and J usage is TRBJ2-6, with D possibly being TRBD1 (8 bases). The V gene lost 5 bases and the J gene lost 2 bases, with 19 bases spanning the gap. Germline V gene sequence: CDR1 ENHRY, CDR2 SYGVKD. The CDR3 sequence is 18 residues long. The CDR3 spells CAISPGGTGGAGANVLTF. The CDR3, as DNA: TGTGCCATCAGTCCCGGGGGGACAGGCGGCGCTGGGGCCAACGTCCTGACTTTC.

This clonotype was counted ten times or more. The chain couples TRBV15 to TRBJ1-2; 11 nucleotides line up with TRBD1. Germline-derived CDR1 and CDR2 are LNHNV and YYDKDF (reference sequence). V dropped 4 bases and J dropped 4; count of bases not matched to a gene: 5. This CDR3 has 15 amino acids. The CDR3 DNA is TGTGCCACCAGCACGATAGGACAGGGGGCCTATGGCTACACCTTC. It encodes CATSTIGQGAYGYTF.

This clonotype was counted at least ten times. The V call is TRBV6-2 or TRBV6-3, the J call TRBJ2-3, with 12 bases fitting TRBD2. Germline V gives CDR1 MNHEY, CDR2 SVGEGT. The trim removed 5 bases at V and 5 bases at J, leaving 5 bases unmatched. The CDR3 totals 15 residues. In nucleotides, the CDR3 is TGTGCCAGCAGTCGACTAGCGGGAGCCCGAGATACGCAGTATTTT. It specifies CASSRLAGARDTQYF.

This clonotype came up a few times. The chain recombines TRBV6-2 or TRBV6-3 with TRBJ1-2; 8 positions agree with TRBD1. The V segment lost 8 bases and the J segment 8 bases; nucleotides outside the gene matches: 13. The germline V gene encodes CDR1 MNHEY and CDR2 SVGEGT. This CDR3 comprises 14 residues. The CDR3 sequence: CASWGQETSGGYTF. The CDR3 nucleotides read TGTGCCAGCTGGGGACAGGAAACCTCTGGGGGCTACACCTTC.

In its sample, this clonotype was seen many times. The chain is built from TRBV4-3 and TRBJ2-7; D may be TRBD2 (5 bases). The CDR3 runs to 15 residues. Trimming removed 0 bases from V and 9 bases from J, with 18 bases in between. The germline V gene has CDR1 LGHNA and CDR2 YSLEER. For the CDR3, the DNA is TGCGCCAGCAGCCAAGAACTAGACACCGGAGTAAGGCAGTACTTC. This sequence encodes CASSQELDTGVRQYF.

This clonotype was detected ten times or more. The chain couples TRBV24-1 to TRBJ2-2; no clear D gene. V was shortened by 6 bases and J by 1 base, with 8 bases between the two germline ends. The CDR3 contains 14 residues. Germline lookup yields CDR1 KGHDR and CDR2 SFDVKD. Written as DNA, the CDR3 is TGTGCCACCAGTCCGCCGCTGAACACCGGGGAGCTGTTTTTT. This codes for CATSPPLNTGELFF.

This clonotype was seen a few times. The chain links TRBV28 to TRBJ2-1; TRBD2 matches at 10 bases. The CDR3 runs 15 residues. Germline CDR1 is MDHEN and CDR2 is SYDVKM. Losses at the gene ends were 6 bases for V and 6 bases for J; bases not matched to a gene: 8. CDR3 in amino acids: CASSPLAGVINEQFF. The CDR3 nucleotides are TGTGCCAGCAGCCCTCTAGCGGGGGTCATCAATGAGCAGTTCTTC.

This clonotype was detected many times. The CDR3 here is CASSQQGPYEQYF. CDR3 sequence (DNA): TGTGCCAGCTCACAACAGGGGCCCTACGAGCAGTACTTC. The chain links TRBV18 to TRBJ2-7; TRBD1 agrees at 7 bases. The length of the CDR3 is 13 residues. CDR1 is KGHSH and CDR2 is LQKENI in the germline V gene. Trimming cost V 4 bases and J 2 bases; bases outside gene matches: 2.

Many counts were recorded for this clonotype. V gene TRBV5-4 combines with J gene TRBJ2-1, with D perhaps TRBD1 (6 bases). CDR1 and CDR2 (germline): SGHNT, YYREEE (reference sequence). This CDR3 has 13 amino acids. V dropped 4 bases and J dropped 7 bases, with 12 bases sitting between them. In nucleotides, the CDR3 is TGTGCCAGCAGCCAGACAGGTTTAAATGAGCAGTTCTTC. Its protein is CASSQTGLNEQFF.

Remarks on this clonotype: Since a far larger clone is one base different, this is likely a read error. The genes are TRBV6-8 and TRBJ1-2; weak D call: TRBD1 (6 bases). Germline-derived CDR1 and CDR2 are MNHGY and SAAAGT. The CDR3 is made up of 14 amino acids. CDR3 nucleotides: TGTACCAGCAACCCTGGGGGGCGTAACTATGGCTACACCTTC. This gives the protein CTSNPGGRNYGYTF.